Listed below are T cell receptor beta chains from one sample, sequenced in a study of tissue T cells after allogeneic stem cell transplantation. Assay used: immunoSEQ multiplex PCR; TCRdb lists only in-frame clones, some missing. This sample carries roughly 10,000 clones, roughly 66% of them seen once, and the ten largest clones take over 8.5%. The specimen was tissue from the jejunum, collected at autopsy. All receptors derive from a woman aged 18 to 55 with breast cancer. CDR3s include the opening cysteine and the closing phenylalanine or tryptophan. Fields, in order: CDR3 length, D gene, J gene, V gene, clone size, CDR3 protein, CDR3 DNA. D genes are given only for firm matches. Only part of the rows carry a size: once, few, many, or a class if the clone is expanded.

13	NA	TRBJ1-1	TRBV5-1	few	CASSLEADSEAFF	TGCGCCAGCAGCTTGGAAGCTGACAGTGAAGCTTTCTTT
14	NA	TRBJ2-5	TRBV28	NA	CASSLTWGQETQYF	TGTGCCAGCAGCCTAACCTGGGGGCAAGAGACCCAGTACTTC
16	NA	TRBJ2-5	TRBV6-2/TRBV6-3	NA	CASSYPIRRHEATQYF	TGTGCCAGCAGTTACCCAATAAGACGGCATGAAGCGACCCAGTACTTC
11	NA	TRBJ2-1	TRBV10-3	NA	CAISRDSEQFF	TGTGCCATCAGCCGCGACAGTGAGCAGTTCTTC
12	NA	TRBJ1-2	TRBV5-1	NA	CASSLDSYGYTF	TGCGCCAGCAGCTTGGACTCCTATGGCTACACCTTC
15	TRBD1	TRBJ2-3	TRBV27	NA	CASSRQGRDTDTQYF	TGTGCCAGCAGTAGACAGGGAAGGGACACAGATACGCAGTATTTT
13	NA	TRBJ1-1	TRBV2	NA	CASNSFRESEAFF	TGTGCCAGCAATTCGTTCAGGGAATCTGAAGCTTTCTTT
15	NA	TRBJ2-7	TRBV5-6	medium-sized	CASSPGWGIYDGQYF	TGTGCCAGCAGCCCCGGATGGGGGATCTACGATGGGCAGTACTTC
17	TRBD1	TRBJ2-1	TRBV5-1	NA	CASSLQGQGASYNEQFF	TGCGCCAGCAGCCTTCAGGGGCAGGGGGCATCCTACAATGAGCAGTTCTTC
19	NA	TRBJ2-1	TRBV4-3	NA	CASSQEAAYGVRLANEQFF	TGCGCCAGCAGCCAAGAAGCAGCATATGGCGTCCGTCTGGCAAATGAGCAGTTCTTC
13	NA	TRBJ1-1	TRBV7-2	NA	CASSLVGNTEAFF	TGTGCCAGCAGCTTAGTAGGGAACACTGAAGCTTTCTTT
17	TRBD1	TRBJ2-3	TRBV18	NA	CASSPTGTGATTDTQYF	TGTGCCAGCTCACCCACCGGGACAGGGGCCACCACAGATACGCAGTATTTT
16	TRBD2	TRBJ2-7	TRBV5-1	NA	CASSSMPPGLDIEQYF	TGCGCCAGCAGCTCGATGCCCCCGGGACTAGATATCGAGCAGTACTTC
14	NA	TRBJ1-1	TRBV27	few	CASSLSQGRTEAFF	TGTGCCAGCAGTTTATCTCAGGGAAGGACTGAAGCTTTCTTT
19	NA	TRBJ2-3	TRBV30	once	CAWSPFGGDFLPSTDTQYF	TGTGCCTGGAGCCCCTTCGGGGGTGACTTTCTTCCGAGCACAGATACGCAGTATTTT
13	TRBD1	TRBJ1-5	TRBV29-1	NA	CSVGTGVHQPQHF	TGCAGCGTTGGGACAGGGGTCCATCAGCCCCAGCATTTT
15	TRBD2	TRBJ2-1	TRBV7-8	NA	CASSLGGLAYNEQFF	TGTGCCAGCAGCTTAGGTGGACTAGCCTACAATGAGCAGTTCTTC
15	NA	TRBJ2-6	TRBV6-1	NA	CASSDGVLGANVLTF	TGTGCCAGCAGTGATGGGGTCCTGGGGGCCAACGTCCTGACTTTC
16	NA	TRBJ1-2	TRBV28	few	CASSSPGYRPTLGYTF	TGTGCCAGCAGTTCGCCGGGGTACAGACCGACGTTAGGCTACACCTTC
14	NA	TRBJ1-2	TRBV5-1	NA	CASSYDWEAYGYTF	TGCGCCAGCAGCTATGATTGGGAGGCATATGGCTACACCTTC
12	TRBD1	TRBJ1-2	TRBV10-3	NA	CAISRQGYGYTF	TGTGCCATCAGTCGACAGGGCTATGGCTACACCTTC
13	NA	TRBJ2-5	TRBV5-4	few	CASSLRGEETQYF	TGTGCCAGCAGCTTGAGGGGGGAGGAGACCCAGTACTTC
12	NA	TRBJ2-2	TRBV30	NA	CAWSVRSGELFF	TGTGCCTGGAGTGTACGGTCCGGGGAGCTGTTTTTT
13	NA	TRBJ2-7	TRBV7-2	NA	CASSFGPGDEQYF	TGTGCCAGCAGCTTTGGACCCGGGGACGAGCAGTACTTC
15	NA	TRBJ1-2	TRBV5-6	few	CASSPAGAGVYGYTF	TGTGCCAGCAGCCCCGCCGGGGCGGGGGTCTATGGCTACACCTTC
14	NA	TRBJ1-1	TRBV4-3	NA	CASTLDVQNTEAFF	TGCGCCAGCACCTTGGACGTACAGAACACTGAAGCTTTCTTT
15	NA	TRBJ2-7	TRBV6-2/TRBV6-3	NA	CASSYVGGGTYEQYF	TGTGCCAGCAGTTACGTTGGGGGAGGCACCTACGAGCAGTACTTC
13	NA	TRBJ2-2	TRBV28	few	CASGTVSTGELFF	TGTGCCAGCGGGACGGTCTCGACCGGGGAGCTGTTTTTT
11	NA	TRBJ1-1	TRBV30	NA	CAWIRATEAFF	TGTGCCTGGATCCGGGCTACTGAAGCTTTCTTT
13	TRBD1	TRBJ2-4	TRBV7-8	NA	CASGPGGKNIQYF	TGTGCCAGCGGCCCAGGGGGTAAAAACATTCAGTACTTC
14	NA	TRBJ2-7	TRBV28	once	CASTRAGKSYEQYF	TGTGCCAGCACAAGGGCGGGTAAATCCTACGAGCAGTACTTC
16	TRBD1	TRBJ2-2	TRBV4-1	few	CASSQARDRGGGELFF	TGCGCCAGCAGCCAAGCCCGGGACAGGGGCGGCGGGGAGCTGTTTTTT
17	NA	TRBJ1-3	TRBV4-1	large	CASSQEARGSLLNTIYF	TGCGCCAGCAGCCAAGAGGCCCGCGGCTCCCTACTGAACACCATATATTTT
15	NA	TRBJ2-7	TRBV5-8	NA	CASSGPRGPSYEQYF	TGTGCCAGCAGCGGGCCGCGGGGACCATCCTACGAGCAGTACTTC
14	NA	TRBJ2-3	TRBV12-5	NA	CASGLLTQTDTQYF	TGTGCTAGTGGTTTGTTAACACAGACAGATACGCAGTATTTT
15	NA	TRBJ2-7	TRBV18	few	CASSPDSGVMYEQYF	TGTGCCAGCTCACCGGATAGCGGAGTAATGTACGAGCAGTACTTC
14	NA	TRBJ2-7	TRBV19	medium-sized	CASSRTGVSYEQYF	TGTGCCAGTAGTAGGACGGGAGTATCTTACGAGCAGTACTTC
14	NA	TRBJ2-7	TRBV6-5	few	CASNRLTGTYEQYF	TGTGCCAGCAACCGATTAACAGGGACCTACGAGCAGTACTTC
19	TRBD2	TRBJ2-7	TRBV15	NA	CATSRDKGALAGGPHEQYF	TGTGCCACCAGCAGAGATAAGGGGGCATTAGCGGGAGGTCCCCACGAGCAGTACTTC
13	NA	TRBJ1-1	TRBV14	few	CASSQGTAPRVFF	TGTGCCAGCAGCCAAGGGACAGCCCCGAGAGTTTTCTTT
14	TRBD2	TRBJ2-7	TRBV18	NA	CASSPLAGGGEQYF	TGTGCCAGCTCACCACTAGCGGGGGGCGGGGAGCAGTACTTC
14	NA	TRBJ1-2	TRBV6-5	NA	CASSYSRGQRGYTF	TGTGCCAGCAGTTACTCGAGAGGGCAGCGAGGCTACACCTTC
13	NA	TRBJ2-7	TRBV6-2/TRBV6-3	NA	CASSYVMGYEQYF	TGTGCCAGCAGTTACGTAATGGGATACGAGCAGTACTTC
15	NA	TRBJ2-3	TRBV19	NA	CASSIVQGLADTQYF	TGTGCCAGTAGTATAGTCCAGGGATTGGCAGATACGCAGTATTTT
15	TRBD2	TRBJ2-1	TRBV10-3	NA	CAIRESGRAVGEQFF	TGTGCCATCAGGGAAAGCGGGAGGGCTGTCGGTGAGCAGTTCTTC
16	TRBD1	TRBJ2-1	TRBV14	NA	CASSQGQGALYNEQFF	TGTGCCAGCAGCCAAGGACAGGGGGCCCTATACAATGAGCAGTTCTTC
14	NA	TRBJ1-2	TRBV19	NA	CASTVPGLNYGYTF	TGTGCCAGTACCGTACCAGGGTTGAACTATGGCTACACCTTC
13	TRBD2	TRBJ2-7	TRBV28	NA	CATSTGGTYEQYF	TGTGCCACCTCGACCGGGGGGACCTACGAGCAGTACTTC
17	TRBD1	TRBJ2-1	TRBV19	NA	CASSSRFDRVTYNEQFF	TGTGCCAGTAGTTCGCGCTTCGACAGGGTTACCTACAATGAGCAGTTCTTC
12	NA	TRBJ1-1	TRBV7-2	once	CASSWVGAEAFF	TGTGCCAGCAGCTGGGTTGGGGCGGAAGCTTTCTTT
15	TRBD1	TRBJ2-7	TRBV27	NA	CASSSTTGGDYEQYF	TGTGCCAGCAGTTCGACGACAGGGGGGGACTACGAGCAGTACTTC